Listed below are T cell receptor beta chains from one sample, sequenced in a study of T cell repertoires in cytomegalovirus infection. For these TCRs, the target antigens are not known. MiXCR, applied by TCRdb to the reads, yields one record per CDR3 protein. The sample includes fewer than 650,000 distinct CDR3 sequences, around 40% seen only once; the top ten take 40% to 60%. The sample was cultured PBMCs, taken from culture after CMV antigen stimulation. Every receptor here comes from a human donor in good health (CMV status not recorded). Some clones in this sample may be carry-over from other donors' samples. Each CDR3 is given with its conserved first and last residue. Fields, in order: J gene, D gene, clone size, V gene, CDR3 protein, CDR3 DNA. A D gene is named only where the DNA matches it firmly. Where a row states a size, it is once, few, many or the class of an expanded clone; other rows omit it.

j_gene: TRBJ1-5; d_gene: .; abundance: few; v_gene: TRBV20-1; CDR3aa: CSVQEDSNQPQHF; CDR3nt: TGCAGTGTTCAGGAGGATAGCAATCAGCCCCAGCATTTT
j_gene: TRBJ2-1; d_gene: TRBD2; abundance: .; v_gene: TRBV6-1; CDR3aa: CASSKTSGGGYNEQFF; CDR3nt: TGTGCCAGCAGTAAAACTAGCGGGGGGGGATACAATGAGCAGTTCTTC
j_gene: TRBJ2-5; d_gene: TRBD2; abundance: .; v_gene: TRBV12-5; CDR3aa: CASGLVKDGGAQETQYF; CDR3nt: TGTGCTAGTGGTTTGGTGAAGGACGGGGGGGCGCAAGAGACCCAGTACTTC
j_gene: TRBJ2-7; d_gene: .; abundance: .; v_gene: TRBV4-1; CDR3aa: CASSQDTGNKVQYF; CDR3nt: TGTGCCAGCAGCCAAGATACAGGGAATAAGGTGCAGTACTTC
j_gene: TRBJ1-5; d_gene: TRBD1; abundance: few; v_gene: TRBV6-1; CDR3aa: CASSADRDNQPQHF; CDR3nt: TGTGCCAGCAGTGCGGACAGGGACAATCAGCCCCAGCATTTT
j_gene: TRBJ2-1; d_gene: .; abundance: .; v_gene: TRBV15; CDR3aa: CATSSDRAEGIEQFF; CDR3nt: TGTGCCACCAGCAGTGACAGGGCGGAGGGCATTGAGCAGTTCTTC
j_gene: TRBJ2-6; d_gene: .; abundance: .; v_gene: TRBV2; CDR3aa: CASSDRRGMAGANVLTF; CDR3nt: TGTGCCAGCAGTGATCGGAGGGGGATGGCTGGGGCCAACGTCCTGACTTTC
j_gene: TRBJ1-1; d_gene: .; abundance: .; v_gene: TRBV7-8; CDR3aa: CASSPRGGAQVSEAFF; CDR3nt: TGTGCCAGCAGCCCGCGGGGCGGGGCGCAAGTCTCTGAAGCTTTCTTT
j_gene: TRBJ1-2; d_gene: .; abundance: few; v_gene: TRBV12-3/TRBV12-4; CDR3aa: CATQKEGDGYTF; CDR3nt: TGTGCCACCCAAAAGGAGGGGGATGGCTACACCTTC
j_gene: TRBJ1-6; d_gene: TRBD1; abundance: .; v_gene: TRBV6-1; CDR3aa: CASIWDRANSPLHF; CDR3nt: TGTGCCAGCATTTGGGACAGGGCCAATTCACCCCTCCACTTT
j_gene: TRBJ2-7; d_gene: TRBD1; abundance: .; v_gene: TRBV6-2/TRBV6-3; CDR3aa: CASSWDRGGEQYF; CDR3nt: TGTGCCAGCAGCTGGGACAGGGGAGGCGAGCAGTACTTC
j_gene: TRBJ1-1; d_gene: .; abundance: many; v_gene: TRBV7-9; CDR3aa: CASSPYTEAFF; CDR3nt: TGTGCCAGCAGCCCCTATACTGAAGCTTTCTTT
j_gene: TRBJ1-2; d_gene: .; abundance: few; v_gene: TRBV28; CDR3aa: CASSSPGDRRSYGYTF; CDR3nt: TGTGCCAGCAGTTCCCCCGGGGACCGTCGGAGCTATGGCTACACCTTC
j_gene: TRBJ1-1; d_gene: .; abundance: few; v_gene: TRBV11-2; CDR3aa: CASSDPLRGTEAFF; CDR3nt: TGTGCCAGCAGCGACCCCCTTCGTGGCACTGAAGCTTTCTTT
j_gene: TRBJ2-5; d_gene: .; abundance: few; v_gene: TRBV6-1; CDR3aa: CASSDWARIQETQYF; CDR3nt: TGTGCCAGCAGTGATTGGGCCAGGATCCAAGAGACCCAGTACTTC
j_gene: TRBJ1-4; d_gene: .; abundance: .; v_gene: TRBV12-3/TRBV12-4; CDR3aa: CASSSNTSPDEKLFF; CDR3nt: TGTGCCAGCAGTTCCAACACTAGCCCCGATGAAAAACTGTTTTTT
j_gene: TRBJ2-3; d_gene: TRBD2; abundance: few; v_gene: TRBV12-5; CDR3aa: CASALGLASDTQYF; CDR3nt: TGTGCTAGTGCCTTGGGACTAGCTTCAGATACGCAGTATTTT
j_gene: TRBJ1-5; d_gene: .; abundance: .; v_gene: TRBV7-2; CDR3aa: CASSLSGGYNQPQHF; CDR3nt: TGTGCCAGCAGCTTATCGGGCGGGTACAATCAGCCCCAGCATTTT
j_gene: TRBJ2-5; d_gene: .; abundance: many; v_gene: TRBV7-2; CDR3aa: CASSPARVQETQYF; CDR3nt: TGTGCCAGCAGCCCAGCCAGGGTCCAAGAGACCCAGTACTTC
j_gene: TRBJ1-6; d_gene: .; abundance: .; v_gene: TRBV20-1; CDR3aa: CSAYNSPLHF; CDR3nt: TGCAGTGCTTATAATTCACCCCTCCACTTT
j_gene: TRBJ2-5; d_gene: .; abundance: .; v_gene: TRBV5-4; CDR3aa: CASSPFMVGQETQYF; CDR3nt: TGTGCCAGCAGCCCCTTTATGGTCGGCCAAGAGACCCAGTACTTC
j_gene: TRBJ2-2; d_gene: .; abundance: .; v_gene: TRBV12-3/TRBV12-4; CDR3aa: CASTGLGELFF; CDR3nt: TGTGCCAGCACCGGGTTGGGGGAGCTGTTTTTT
j_gene: TRBJ1-3; d_gene: .; abundance: .; v_gene: TRBV11-2; CDR3aa: CASSFGPPGNTIYF; CDR3nt: TGTGCCAGCAGCTTCGGACCGCCTGGAAACACCATATATTTT
j_gene: TRBJ2-1; d_gene: .; abundance: few; v_gene: TRBV11-2; CDR3aa: CASSLLLAGAYNEQFF; CDR3nt: TGTGCCAGCAGCTTACTACTTGCGGGCGCCTACAATGAGCAGTTCTTC
j_gene: TRBJ1-4; d_gene: TRBD1; abundance: .; v_gene: TRBV12-3/TRBV12-4; CDR3aa: CASRRGQVNEKLFF; CDR3nt: TGTGCCAGCCGTAGGGGGCAGGTCAATGAAAAACTGTTTTTT
j_gene: TRBJ2-5; d_gene: .; abundance: .; v_gene: TRBV7-6; CDR3aa: CASSLAWSGSLPGETQYF; CDR3nt: TGTGCCAGCAGCTTAGCTTGGAGCGGTAGCTTGCCAGGAGAGACCCAGTACTTC
j_gene: TRBJ1-2; d_gene: .; abundance: few; v_gene: TRBV6-1; CDR3aa: CASSYGPGYYGYTF; CDR3nt: TGTGCCAGCAGTTACGGCCCAGGGTACTATGGCTACACCTTC
j_gene: TRBJ2-4; d_gene: .; abundance: many; v_gene: TRBV7-2; CDR3aa: CASSPRLPAGDIQYF; CDR3nt: TGTGCCAGCAGCCCGCGACTCCCCGCCGGTGACATTCAGTACTTC
j_gene: TRBJ1-1; d_gene: .; abundance: few; v_gene: TRBV6-2/TRBV6-3; CDR3aa: CASSTQGAAGFEAFF; CDR3nt: TGTGCCAGCAGCACACAAGGGGCCGCCGGTTTTGAAGCTTTCTTT
j_gene: TRBJ1-1; d_gene: TRBD1; abundance: few; v_gene: TRBV18; CDR3aa: CASSPRTGEATEAFF; CDR3nt: TGTGCCAGCTCACCGAGGACAGGGGAGGCCACTGAAGCTTTCTTT
j_gene: TRBJ2-1; d_gene: TRBD2; abundance: .; v_gene: TRBV28; CDR3aa: CASSTRSGGYMSSSYNEQFF; CDR3nt: TGTGCCAGCAGCACCAGAAGCGGGGGCTATATGTCAAGCTCCTACAATGAGCAGTTCTTC
j_gene: TRBJ1-5; d_gene: .; abundance: .; v_gene: TRBV6-2/TRBV6-3; CDR3aa: CASSRLTGYGNQPQHF; CDR3nt: TGTGCCAGCAGCCGCCTTACAGGGTACGGCAATCAGCCCCAGCATTTT
j_gene: TRBJ1-3; d_gene: .; abundance: .; v_gene: TRBV20-1; CDR3aa: CSASRWGTGNTIYF; CDR3nt: TGCAGTGCTAGTAGGTGGGGAACTGGAAACACCATATATTTT
j_gene: TRBJ2-1; d_gene: .; abundance: .; v_gene: TRBV12-3/TRBV12-4; CDR3aa: CASSLPPRGLIRGLNEQFF; CDR3nt: TGTGCCAGCAGCCTCCCTCCGCGGGGACTCATTCGGGGTTTAAATGAGCAGTTCTTC
j_gene: TRBJ2-1; d_gene: TRBD2; abundance: few; v_gene: TRBV20-1; CDR3aa: CSARLAGALDEQFF; CDR3nt: TGCAGTGCTAGATTAGCGGGGGCCTTGGATGAGCAGTTCTTC
j_gene: TRBJ1-1; d_gene: .; abundance: .; v_gene: TRBV7-6; CDR3aa: CASSLIRAGEAFF; CDR3nt: TGTGCCAGCAGCTTAATCCGGGCGGGTGAAGCTTTCTTT
j_gene: TRBJ2-1; d_gene: TRBD2; abundance: .; v_gene: TRBV7-2; CDR3aa: CASSLGSGLAHEQFF; CDR3nt: TGTGCCAGCAGCTTAGGCAGTGGACTAGCACATGAGCAGTTCTTC
j_gene: TRBJ2-1; d_gene: .; abundance: few; v_gene: TRBV14; CDR3aa: CASSLGRLVQFF; CDR3nt: TGTGCCAGCAGTTTAGGACGTCTTGTTCAGTTCTTC